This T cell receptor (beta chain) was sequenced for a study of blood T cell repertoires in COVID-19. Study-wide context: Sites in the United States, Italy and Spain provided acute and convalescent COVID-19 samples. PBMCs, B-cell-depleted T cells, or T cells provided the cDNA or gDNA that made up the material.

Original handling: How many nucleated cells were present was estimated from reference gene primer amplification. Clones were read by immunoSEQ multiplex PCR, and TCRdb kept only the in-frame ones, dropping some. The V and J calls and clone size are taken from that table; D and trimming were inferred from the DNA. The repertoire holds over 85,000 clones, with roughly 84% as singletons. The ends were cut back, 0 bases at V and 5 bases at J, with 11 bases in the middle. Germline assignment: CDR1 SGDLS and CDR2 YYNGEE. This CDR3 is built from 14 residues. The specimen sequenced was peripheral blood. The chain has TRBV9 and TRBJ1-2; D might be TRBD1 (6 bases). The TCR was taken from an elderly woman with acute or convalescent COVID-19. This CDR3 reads CASSVATGNYGYTF. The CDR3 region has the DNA TGTGCCAGCAGCGTAGCAACAGGGAATTATGGCTACACCTTC. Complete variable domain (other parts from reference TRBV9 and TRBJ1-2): DSGVTQTPKHLITATGQRVTLRCSPRSGDLSVYWYQQSLDQGLQFLIQYYNGEERAKGNILERFSAQQFPDLHSELNLSSLELGDSALYFCASSVATGNYGYTFGSGTRLTVV.